This is a list of T cell receptor beta chains from one sample in a study of control samples from healthy donors and cancer patients. Clones were sequenced by immunoSEQ multiplex PCR, and TCRdb holds only the in-frame ones, with some missing. The sample holds 100,000 to 110,000 clones, roughly 90% seen once. Sequenced material: blood. Receptors originate from a woman aged 50 to 65 in good health. CDR3s include the opening cysteine and the closing phenylalanine or tryptophan. The order of the fields is clone size, J gene, V gene, D gene, CDR3 protein, CDR3 DNA. D genes are given only for firm matches. The listing skips clone size in some rows; elsewhere it reads once, few, many or a size class.

size: .
J: TRBJ2-1
V: TRBV29-1
D: .
CDR3: CRGGGYSYNEQFF
DNA: TGCAGGGGGGGCGGATACTCCTACAATGAGCAGTTCTTC

size: .
J: TRBJ2-5
V: TRBV7-9
D: TRBD2
CDR3: CASSETSGDPHLAQYF
DNA: TGTGCCAGCAGCGAAACTAGCGGGGATCCCCATTTGGCCCAGTACTTC

size: .
J: TRBJ2-5
V: TRBV27
D: TRBD1
CDR3: CASSFGTGWQTQYF
DNA: TGTGCCAGCAGTTTCGGGACAGGGTGGCAGACCCAGTACTTC

size: .
J: TRBJ1-1
V: TRBV6-5
D: .
CDR3: CASTKNPQRMTEAFF
DNA: TGTGCCAGCACCAAAAATCCGCAGCGGATGACTGAAGCTTTCTTT

size: .
J: TRBJ1-1
V: TRBV10-1
D: .
CDR3: CASSESGQRNTEAFF
DNA: TGCGCCAGCAGTGAGTCGGGCCAAAGGAACACTGAAGCTTTCTTT

size: once
J: TRBJ1-2
V: TRBV2
D: .
CDR3: CASSDRRASDGYTF
DNA: TGTGCCAGCAGTGACCGCCGCGCTAGCGATGGCTACACCTTC

size: few
J: TRBJ2-3
V: TRBV5-6
D: TRBD2
CDR3: CASSLRSGASSTDTQYF
DNA: TGTGCCAGCAGCTTGAGGAGCGGGGCTTCTAGCACAGATACGCAGTATTTT

size: .
J: TRBJ2-5
V: TRBV9
D: TRBD2
CDR3: CASSPGTSGGETQYF
DNA: TGTGCCAGCAGCCCGGGGACTAGCGGGGGGGAGACCCAGTACTTC

size: .
J: TRBJ2-1
V: TRBV6-1
D: .
CDR3: CASSEPQGPGEQFF
DNA: TGTGCCAGCAGTGAACCTCAAGGACCTGGAGAGCAGTTCTTC

size: .
J: TRBJ1-1
V: TRBV20-1
D: .
CDR3: CSGTLNTEAFF
DNA: TGCAGCGGTACACTGAACACTGAAGCTTTCTTT

size: .
J: TRBJ1-5
V: TRBV29-1
D: .
CDR3: CSVGGIPNSNQPQHF
DNA: TGCAGCGTGGGGGGAATACCTAATAGCAATCAGCCCCAGCATTTT

size: .
J: TRBJ2-1
V: TRBV30
D: TRBD1
CDR3: CARGTGSYNEQFF
DNA: TGTGCCCGCGGGACAGGGAGCTACAATGAGCAGTTCTTC

size: .
J: TRBJ1-5
V: TRBV5-6
D: TRBD1
CDR3: CASSLRTGFNTNQPQHF
DNA: TGTGCCAGCAGCTTGAGGACAGGTTTCAATACCAATCAGCCCCAGCATTTT

size: .
J: TRBJ2-3
V: TRBV4-1
D: .
CDR3: CASSQVGATDTQYF
DNA: TGCGCCAGCAGCCAAGTGGGCGCAACAGATACGCAGTATTTT

size: once
J: TRBJ1-1
V: TRBV4-3
D: TRBD1
CDR3: CASSQVGTGRLLNTEAFF
DNA: TGCGCCAGCAGCCAAGTAGGGACAGGCAGGTTACTTAACACTGAAGCTTTCTTT

size: .
J: TRBJ1-4
V: TRBV30
D: .
CDR3: CAWSIGGNEKLFF
DNA: TGTGCCTGGAGTATAGGGGGAAATGAAAAACTGTTTTTT

size: .
J: TRBJ2-5
V: TRBV4-3
D: .
CDR3: CASSRKTGNQETQYF
DNA: TGCGCCAGCAGCCGGAAGACTGGAAATCAAGAGACCCAGTACTTC

size: .
J: TRBJ1-5
V: TRBV6-5
D: .
CDR3: CASSYGRLSNQPQHF
DNA: TGTGCCAGCAGTTACGGACGCCTTAGCAATCAGCCCCAGCATTTT

size: .
J: TRBJ1-6
V: TRBV12-3/TRBV12-4
D: .
CDR3: CAIARTLYSPLHF
DNA: TGTGCCATCGCCAGGACCCTATATTCACCCCTCCACTTT

size: .
J: TRBJ2-1
V: TRBV29-1
D: .
CDR3: CSVGESSYNEQFF
DNA: TGCAGCGTTGGGGAGAGCTCCTACAATGAGCAGTTCTTC